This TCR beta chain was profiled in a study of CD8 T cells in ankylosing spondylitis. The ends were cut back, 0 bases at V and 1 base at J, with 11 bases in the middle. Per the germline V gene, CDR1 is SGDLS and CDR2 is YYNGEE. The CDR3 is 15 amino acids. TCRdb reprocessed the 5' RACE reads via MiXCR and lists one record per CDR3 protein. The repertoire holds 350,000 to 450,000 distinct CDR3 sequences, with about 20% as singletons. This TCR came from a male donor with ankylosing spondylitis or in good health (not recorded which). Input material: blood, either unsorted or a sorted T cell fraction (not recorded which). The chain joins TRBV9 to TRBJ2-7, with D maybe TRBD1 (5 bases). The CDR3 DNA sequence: TGTGCCAGCAGCGTAGGGTCAGGGTGGTCCTACGAGCAGTACTTC. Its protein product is CASSVGSGWSYEQYF.